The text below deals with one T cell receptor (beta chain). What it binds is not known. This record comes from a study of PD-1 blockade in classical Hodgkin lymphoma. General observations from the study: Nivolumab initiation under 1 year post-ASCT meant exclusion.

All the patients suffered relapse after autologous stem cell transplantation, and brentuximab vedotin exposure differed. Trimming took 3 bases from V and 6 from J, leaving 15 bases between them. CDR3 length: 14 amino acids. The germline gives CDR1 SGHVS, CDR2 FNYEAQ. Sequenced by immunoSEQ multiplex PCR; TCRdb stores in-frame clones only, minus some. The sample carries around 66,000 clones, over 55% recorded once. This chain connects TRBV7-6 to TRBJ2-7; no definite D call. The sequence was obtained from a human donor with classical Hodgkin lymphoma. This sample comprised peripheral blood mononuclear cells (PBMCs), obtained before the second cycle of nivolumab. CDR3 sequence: CASSFSFSSSEQYF. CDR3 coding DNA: TGTGCCAGCAGCTTCTCCTTTTCCAGTTCCGAGCAGTACTTC.